This T cell receptor (beta chain) was recovered during a study of cytomegalovirus exposure and HLA in healthy donors. This clone was seen more than once but under ten times. The antigen remains unidentified. This CDR3 is 16 amino acids long. Germline loops: CDR1 LGHNA, CDR2 YSLEER. The germline V and J ends were trimmed by 4 bases and 6 bases, with 18 bases remaining between them. PCR used 60 Vbeta primers and 13 Jbeta primers. Generated by immunoSEQ multiplex PCR, the TCRdb table keeps only in-frame clones and is missing some. Of 150,000 to 200,000 clones detected, about 85% appear once; the ten largest clones hold roughly 1.4%. Study-wide results and caveats: Follow-up analysis later connected one missense variant in DCLRE1C with trimming of TCR beta V- and J-genes.

The J gene is TRBJ1-4, the V gene TRBV4-3; a possible D gene is TRBD1 (5 bases). The sample consisted of PBMCs. The clonotype was recovered from a woman between 45 and 65 years old in good health and CMV-seronegative. CDR3 protein: CASSPTRQRRDEKLFF. Written as DNA, the CDR3 is TGCGCCAGCAGCCCCACTAGACAGAGGAGGGATGAAAAACTGTTTTTT.